A single sample gave rise to the 13 T cell receptor beta chains below, sequenced in a study of T cell responses to AZD1222 COVID-19 vaccine. Profiled with immunoSEQ multiplex PCR; TCRdb holds only in-frame clones, not every one. The sample holds about 100,000 clones, roughly 91% seen once. This specimen consisted of peripheral blood, obtained on day 0 of AZD1222 vaccination. These receptors were obtained from an adult in good health.

The chain recombines TRBV11-3 with TRBJ1-1; tentatively, D is TRBD1 (5 bases). The CDR3 covers 13 residues. CDR1 is SGHNT, CDR2 YENEEA, per germline. V lost 5 bases and J lost 4, with 11 bases in between. The CDR3 DNA reads as TGTGCCAGCAGCCGGGACGGGGGCACTGAAGCTTTCTTT. This codes for CASSRDGGTEAFF.

CDR3 loop: CASSLGLAGSYEQYF. The CDR3 DNA follows: TGTGCCAGCAGTTTAGGACTAGCGGGGTCTTACGAGCAGTACTTC. The gene calls are TRBV28 and TRBJ2-7, with 12 nucleotides matching TRBD2. Looked up from germline, CDR1 is MDHEN and CDR2 is SYDVKM. The CDR3 covers 15 residues. V trimming: 2 bases; J trimming: 4 bases; junction bases outside the gene matches: 3.

The CDR3, as DNA: TGTGCCAGCAGTGAAGCGCGTGGGGGTAGCTCCAAAAACATTCAGTACTTC. Protein product: CASSEARGGSSKNIQYF. The rearrangement links TRBV2 to TRBJ2-4; D possibly matches TRBD1 or TRBD2 (5 bases each). The CDR3 runs to 17 residues. V shed 0 bases and J shed 2 bases, with 14 bases lying between them. From germline, CDR1 is SNHLY and CDR2 FYNNEI. The variable domain in full, with the rest retrieved from reference TRBV2 and TRBJ2-4, is EPEVTQTPSHQVTQMGQEVILRCVPISNHLYFYWYRQILGQKVEFLVSFYNNEISEKSEIFDDQFSVERPDGSNFTLKIRSTKLEDSAMYFCASSEARGGSSKNIQYFGAGTRLSVL.

The chain combines TRBV29-1 with TRBJ2-3; 9 positions agree with TRBD2. CDR1 is SQVTM, CDR2 ANQGSEA, per germline. The CDR3 sequence is 14 residues long. V was pared by 3 bases and J by 2 bases, with 3 bases of the junction left unmatched. CDR3 sequence reads: CSVETSGTTDTQYF. In DNA, the CDR3 is TGCAGCGTTGAGACTAGCGGTACCACAGATACGCAGTATTTT.

This sequence joins TRBV6-5 and TRBJ1-5; D is ambiguous. Germline CDR1 and CDR2: MNHEY and SVGAGI. Trimming took off 6 bases at V and 2 bases at J, with 14 bases between the two ends. This CDR3 comprises 15 residues. The CDR3 protein is CASRPRRGGNQPQHF. For the CDR3, the DNA is TGTGCCAGCAGGCCCCGCCGGGGTGGCAATCAGCCCCAGCATTTT.

This clone appeared once. This chain uses TRBV9 with TRBJ1-4; no clear D. CDR1 and CDR2 from the germline V gene are SGDLS and YYNGEE. Trimming left V 4 bases short and J 4 bases short, with 11 bases between. This CDR3 has 14 residues. This chain's CDR3 is CASSPRGNNEKLFF. CDR3 nucleotides: TGTGCCAGCAGCCCCCGGGGAAATAATGAAAAACTGTTTTTT.

CDR3 nucleotide sequence: TGTGCCAGCCGGGACAGGGCCTACGAGCAGTACTTC. The encoded protein is CASRDRAYEQYF. V and J are TRBV2 and TRBJ2-7, with 9 bases aligning to TRBD1. Unmatched junction bases numbered 1, after V lost 8 bases and J lost 2 bases. Germline CDR1 reads SNHLY; CDR2 reads FYNNEI. The CDR3 runs 12 residues.

The chain couples TRBV28 to TRBJ2-7, with D possibly matching TRBD2 (5 bases). CDR1 MDHEN and CDR2 SYDVKM come from the germline V gene. This CDR3 is built from 13 residues. Trimming removed 2 bases from V and 5 bases from J, with 10 bases in between. CDR3 loop: CASSLTGIHEQYF. DNA for the CDR3: TGTGCCAGCAGTTTAACGGGAATCCACGAGCAGTACTTC.

This clone was observed a single time. The chain combines TRBV2 with TRBJ2-3, with 9 bases that match TRBD2. CDR1 SNHLY and CDR2 FYNNEI come from the germline V gene. The CDR3 loop spans 15 amino acids. J gave up 4 bases and V 0 bases, and 2 bases lay outside the gene matches. CDR3 in DNA: TGTGCCAGCAGTGAAGCGGCTAGCGGGGCAGATACGCAGTATTTT. This encodes CASSEAASGADTQYF.

The chain is built from TRBV10-3 and TRBJ2-1; D possibly corresponds to TRBD1 (5 bases). CDR1 and CDR2 (germline): ENHRY, SYGVKD. CDR3 length: 15 residues. Trimming took off 4 bases at V and 5 bases at J, with 15 bases between the two ends. The CDR3 reads CAISGGAAPNNEQFF. The DNA of the CDR3 is TGTGCCATCAGTGGGGGCGCCGCGCCGAACAATGAGCAGTTCTTC.

This chain uses TRBV5-1 with TRBJ2-7; D remains ambiguous. In germline, CDR1 is SGHRS, CDR2 YFSETQ. The CDR3 contains 12 residues. V lost 4 bases to trimming and J lost 7 bases, with 12 bases between them. The CDR3 here is CASSGIFEEQYF. In nucleotides, the CDR3 is TGCGCCAGCAGCGGAATCTTTGAAGAGCAGTACTTC.

This chain connects TRBV7-9 to TRBJ2-7; 9 bases fit TRBD1. This CDR3 comprises 15 residues. The germline V gene encodes CDR1 SEHNR and CDR2 FQNEAQ (reference sequence). V gave up 5 bases and J gave up 5 bases; unmatched junction bases: 10. Here the CDR3 reads CASSPGQGMFDEQYF. As DNA, the CDR3 is TGTGCCAGCAGCCCGGGACAGGGAATGTTCGACGAGCAGTACTTC.

This rearrangement joins TRBV28 to TRBJ2-7; D ambiguous. V lost 3 bases to trimming and J lost 3 bases, with 15 bases between them. Per the germline V gene, CDR1 is MDHEN and CDR2 is SYDVKM. This CDR3 spans 15 amino acids. CDR3 region: CASSFSLNVFYEQYF. The CDR3 DNA is TGTGCCAGCAGTTTCTCTCTTAACGTTTTCTACGAGCAGTACTTC.